The source of this T cell receptor beta chain is a study of blood T cell repertoires in COVID-19. The CDR3 consists of 16 residues. Germline V gene lookup returns CDR1 KGHSH and CDR2 LQKENI. V lost 5 bases, J lost 3 bases, and 17 bases lay in between. As originally analysed: The authors estimated nucleated cell counts from reference gene primer amplification. The assay was immunoSEQ multiplex PCR, and TCRdb's table has in-frame clones only and misses some. V, J and clone size derive from that table, while D and trimming were established from the DNA sequence. This table holds just over 300,000 clones, roughly 90% found once. Seattle's cohort entered during active infection and was followed longitudinally. This clone was picked up a small number of times.

This TCR came from a woman aged 25 to 39 with COVID-19, enrolled during active disease. Sequencing was performed on peripheral blood. The chain has TRBV18 and TRBJ2-1; possibly TRBD1 for D (5 bases). CDR3 residues: CASSGDSRAFYNEQFF. The CDR3 coding sequence is TGTGCCAGCTCAGGCGACAGTCGGGCCTTCTACAATGAGCAGTTCTTC.